The rows below give T cell receptor beta chains drawn from one sample of a study of cytomegalovirus exposure and HLA in healthy donors. The assay was immunoSEQ multiplex PCR, and TCRdb's table has in-frame clones only and misses some. The sample includes nearly 80,000 clones, over 70% seen only once; the top ten take around 21%. The source material was PBMCs. These receptors were collected from a middle-aged woman in good health and CMV-seropositive. CDR3s leave out the opening cysteine and the closing phenylalanine or tryptophan.

v_call cdr3_aa
TRBV4-1 ASSQGTTGEDEQY
TRBV15 ATSSLGTGFVNEQF
TRBV27 ASSPHMGLSTDPSYEQY
TRBV28 ASSLPGVGYT
TRBV4-1 ASSQVKSGRASYNEQF
TRBV2 ASSAGTGGAYNEQF
TRBV19 ASNPGHGNTEAF
TRBV30 AWTKGGAKTYEQY
TRBV6-5 ASSSLRQGGSYEQY
TRBV23-1 ASSQVGTGGTYEQY
TRBV5-1 ASSLSDRESSYEQY
TRBV6-1 ASSESGGDRGLEQY
TRBV28 ASSGLVGGYT
TRBV19 ASSTTGTGVAYGYT
TRBV30 AWSIRSITDTQY
TRBV5-6 ASRRERDYRYEQY
TRBV25-1 ASIAQITYEQY
TRBV6-6 ASSYSQGKETQY
TRBV30 AWSQRGGRGNIQY
TRBV30 AWSADRPGELF
TRBV28 ASRPDRTNYGYT
TRBV6-1 ASSPQTIYT
TRBV5-1 ASSLATGSEGYT
TRBV19 ASSPGLAASYEQY
TRBV25-1 ASSPPRSGRNSPLH
TRBV6-1 ASSEGQSFQEQY
TRBV5-6 ASSSGWENGYT
TRBV19 ASSHRTGGLNTEAF
TRBV5-5 ASSLMGGYGYT
TRBV10-3 AISELAGGYSKNIQY
TRBV2 ASRIQGVGEQF
TRBV11-3 ASSPAGGYNEQF
TRBV6-5 ASRGPGQGQETQY
TRBV27 ASSLGDKQY
TRBV29-1 SVEADRGRSETQY
TRBV27 ASSRGTGGNQPQH
TRBV7-8 ASSLSTGEQF
TRBV7-6 ASSLGGGADTQY
TRBV7-3 ASSLGQGSNEAF
TRBV7-9 ASGRVNGEKLF
TRBV28 ASSYGQASYGYT
TRBV5-1 ASSLDRLRNGYT
TRBV13 ASSFSRGKNAKNIQY
TRBV15 ATSRDLGQSSGNTIY
TRBV5-6 ASSSTGAEAF
TRBV29-1 SVRSRGGNEQF
TRBV5-6 ASSFVTGSNYGYT
TRBV5-1 ASSLSRADTQY
TRBV12-5 ASEADNTGELF
TRBV29-1 SAAKAGGPLIGELF
TRBV30 AWSQREVGEQF
TRBV6-5 ASSSGTGGYEQY
TRBV6-1 ASSEVEAVQPQH
TRBV28 ASSSVPGQGFSNYGYT